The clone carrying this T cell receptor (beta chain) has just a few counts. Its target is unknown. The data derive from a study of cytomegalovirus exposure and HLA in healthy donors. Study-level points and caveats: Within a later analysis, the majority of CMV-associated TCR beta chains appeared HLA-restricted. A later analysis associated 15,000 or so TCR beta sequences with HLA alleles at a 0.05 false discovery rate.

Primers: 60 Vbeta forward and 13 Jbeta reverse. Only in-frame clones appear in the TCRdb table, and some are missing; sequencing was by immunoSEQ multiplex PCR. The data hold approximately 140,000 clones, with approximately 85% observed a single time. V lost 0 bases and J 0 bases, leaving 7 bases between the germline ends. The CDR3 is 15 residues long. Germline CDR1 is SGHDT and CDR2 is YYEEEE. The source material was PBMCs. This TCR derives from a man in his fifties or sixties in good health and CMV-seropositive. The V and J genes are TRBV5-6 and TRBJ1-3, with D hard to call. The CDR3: CASSLGPHSGNTIYF. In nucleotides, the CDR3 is TGTGCCAGCAGCTTGGGGCCCCACTCTGGAAACACCATATATTTT.